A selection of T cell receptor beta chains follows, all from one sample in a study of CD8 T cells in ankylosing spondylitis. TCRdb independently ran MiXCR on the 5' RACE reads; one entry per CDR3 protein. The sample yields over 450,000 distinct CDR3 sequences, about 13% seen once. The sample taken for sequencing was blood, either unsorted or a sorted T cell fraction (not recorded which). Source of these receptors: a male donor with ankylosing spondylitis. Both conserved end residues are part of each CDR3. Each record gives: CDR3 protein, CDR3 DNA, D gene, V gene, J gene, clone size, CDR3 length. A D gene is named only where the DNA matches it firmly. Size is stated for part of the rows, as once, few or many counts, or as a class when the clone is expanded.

CDR3: CASSRQVAAYNEQFF; DNA: TGTGCCAGCAGTCGACAGGTTGCTGCCTACAATGAGCAGTTCTTC; D: NA; V: TRBV25-1; J: TRBJ2-1; size: NA; length: 15
CDR3: CASKSLISVQTNTEAFF; DNA: TGCGCCAGCAAGTCCCTGATCAGTGTCCAGACGAACACTGAAGCTTTCTTT; D: NA; V: TRBV5-1; J: TRBJ1-1; size: few; length: 17
CDR3: CASSRGGRQETQYF; DNA: TGTGCCAGCAGCCGTGGGGGCCGGCAAGAGACCCAGTACTTC; D: NA; V: TRBV11-2; J: TRBJ2-5; size: NA; length: 14
CDR3: CASSPAGGPGTQYF; DNA: TGTGCCAGCAGCCCCGCGGGAGGGCCTGGGACCCAGTACTTC; D: TRBD2; V: TRBV7-9; J: TRBJ2-5; size: few; length: 14
CDR3: CASSIERFEAFF; DNA: TGTGCCAGCAGCATCGAAAGGTTTGAAGCTTTCTTT; D: NA; V: TRBV5-4; J: TRBJ1-1; size: NA; length: 12
CDR3: CSAREAGVGSDTQYF; DNA: TGCAGTGCTAGAGAAGCGGGAGTGGGGTCAGATACGCAGTATTTT; D: TRBD2; V: TRBV20-1; J: TRBJ2-3; size: many; length: 15
CDR3: CASSHGQGIYNEQFF; DNA: TGCGCCAGCAGCCATGGACAGGGAATTTACAATGAGCAGTTCTTC; D: TRBD1; V: TRBV5-1; J: TRBJ2-1; size: NA; length: 15
CDR3: CASRDDTQYF; DNA: TGTGCCAGCAGGGACGATACGCAGTATTTT; D: NA; V: TRBV11-2; J: TRBJ2-3; size: NA; length: 10
CDR3: CASSGRQGNTEDFF; DNA: TGTGCCAGCAGTGGTCGACAGGGAAACACTGAAGATTTCTTT; D: TRBD1; V: TRBV2; J: TRBJ1-1; size: NA; length: 14
CDR3: CASGLSEHNEQFF; DNA: TGTGCTAGTGGTTTGTCAGAGCACAATGAGCAGTTCTTC; D: NA; V: TRBV12-5; J: TRBJ2-1; size: NA; length: 13
CDR3: CASRRTGEETQYF; DNA: TGTGCCAGCAGAAGGACAGGGGAAGAGACCCAGTACTTC; D: TRBD1; V: TRBV12-3/TRBV12-4; J: TRBJ2-5; size: many; length: 13
CDR3: CSVLPLGTEQFF; DNA: TGCAGCGTGCTACCGCTGGGGACCGAGCAGTTCTTC; D: NA; V: TRBV29-1; J: TRBJ2-1; size: few; length: 12
CDR3: CSPSTPAGGRENIQYF; DNA: TGCAGTCCTTCGACCCCAGCGGGAGGGCGTGAAAACATTCAGTACTTC; D: TRBD2; V: TRBV20-1; J: TRBJ2-4; size: NA; length: 16
CDR3: CSALGGDTEAFF; DNA: TGCAGTGCGTTGGGAGGGGACACTGAAGCTTTCTTT; D: NA; V: TRBV20-1; J: TRBJ1-1; size: NA; length: 12
CDR3: CSAKGLAGEGWETQYF; DNA: TGCAGTGCTAAAGGACTAGCGGGAGAGGGGTGGGAGACCCAGTACTTC; D: TRBD2; V: TRBV20-1; J: TRBJ2-5; size: few; length: 16
CDR3: CAISEQGTGSNQPQHF; DNA: TGTGCCATCAGTGAGCAAGGGACGGGAAGCAATCAGCCCCAGCATTTT; D: NA; V: TRBV10-3; J: TRBJ1-5; size: NA; length: 16
CDR3: CASSNRGGDQPQHF; DNA: TGTGCCAGCAGCAACAGGGGTGGGGATCAGCCCCAGCATTTT; D: TRBD1; V: TRBV6-1; J: TRBJ1-5; size: few; length: 14
CDR3: CAIKREGSSYNEQFF; DNA: TGTGCCATCAAGCGGGAGGGGAGCTCCTACAATGAGCAGTTCTTC; D: TRBD2; V: TRBV10-3; J: TRBJ2-1; size: NA; length: 15
CDR3: CASSEAQAGSTSKNIQYF; DNA: TGTGCCAGCAGTGAAGCGCAGGCAGGGAGTACGTCCAAAAACATTCAGTACTTC; D: NA; V: TRBV6-1; J: TRBJ2-4; size: few; length: 18
CDR3: CASSPVQGELGDGEAFF; DNA: TGTGCCAGCAGCCCCGTCCAGGGGGAGCTGGGAGATGGTGAAGCTTTCTTT; D: TRBD1; V: TRBV12-3/TRBV12-4; J: TRBJ1-1; size: few; length: 17
CDR3: CASSHEDRGRGEKLFF; DNA: TGCGCCAGCAGCCACGAAGACAGGGGCCGGGGTGAAAAACTGTTTTTT; D: TRBD1; V: TRBV4-1; J: TRBJ1-4; size: few; length: 16
CDR3: CASSLIRGADTQYF; DNA: TGTGCCAGCAGCCTCATCCGGGGGGCCGATACGCAGTATTTT; D: NA; V: TRBV11-2; J: TRBJ2-3; size: NA; length: 14
CDR3: CSATESNTEAFF; DNA: TGCAGTGCTACAGAGTCGAACACTGAAGCTTTCTTT; D: NA; V: TRBV20-1; J: TRBJ1-1; size: NA; length: 12
CDR3: CASSQRVRGSPLHF; DNA: TGTGCCAGCAGCCAAAGGGTCAGAGGATCACCCCTCCACTTT; D: NA; V: TRBV3-1; J: TRBJ1-6; size: few; length: 14
CDR3: CASSLMLRAGELFF; DNA: TGTGCCAGCAGTTTAATGCTGAGGGCCGGGGAGCTGTTTTTT; D: NA; V: TRBV27; J: TRBJ2-2; size: many; length: 14
CDR3: CASSQELRDRGRGYTF; DNA: TGTGCCAGCAGCCAAGAGCTCCGGGACAGGGGGAGAGGCTACACCTTC; D: TRBD1; V: TRBV3-1; J: TRBJ1-2; size: NA; length: 16
CDR3: CASTQGQGGDTQYF; DNA: TGTGCCAGCACCCAAGGGCAGGGTGGAGATACGCAGTATTTT; D: NA; V: TRBV7-9; J: TRBJ2-3; size: few; length: 14